Presented here are 8 T cell receptor beta chains from one specimen sequenced in a study of cytomegalovirus exposure and HLA in healthy donors. With 60 Vbeta and 13 Jbeta primers, the PCR was carried out. Here immunoSEQ multiplex PCR was the method, and the copy in TCRdb shows in-frame clones only, minus some. The sample carries fewer than 200,000 clones, under 80% recorded once. The sample comprised PBMCs. These TCRs come from a female donor in good health and CMV-seronegative.

The chain recombines TRBV19 with TRBJ1-2; D gene uncertain. The CDR3 runs to 13 residues. Germline values: CDR1 LNHDA, CDR2 SQIVND (reference sequence). Trimming took off 3 bases at V and 3 bases at J, with 8 bases between the two ends. The CDR3: CASSIGAHYGYTF. The CDR3 nucleotides are TGTGCCAGTAGTATCGGTGCCCACTATGGCTACACCTTC. The full variable domain, with the rest looked up from reference TRBV19 and TRBJ1-2, is DGGITQSPKYLFRKEGQNVTLSCEQNLNHDAMYWYRQDPGQGLRLIYYSQIVNDFQKGDIAEGYSVSREKKESFPLTVTSAQKNPTAFYLCASSIGAHYGYTFGSGTRLTVV.

V usage is TRBV7-3 and J usage is TRBJ2-3; TRBD2 might be the D (6 bases). The V gene lost 6 bases and the J gene lost 6 bases, with 13 bases spanning the gap. This CDR3 is 13 amino acids long. Germline V gives CDR1 SGHTA, CDR2 FQGTGA. CDR3 DNA sequence: TGTGCCAGCAGTTCGGGACTCCTTGATACGCAGTATTTT. Amino acids: CASSSGLLDTQYF.

This clone has a handful of counts. J is TRBJ1-2 and V is TRBV29-1; 9 bases map to TRBD1. The CDR3 has 13 residues. CDR1 is SQVTM and CDR2 is ANQGSEA in the germline V gene. With V trimmed by 7 bases and J by 4 bases, 7 bases remained unmatched. CDR3 residues: CSGGTGSLYGYTF. The CDR3, as DNA: TGCAGCGGCGGGACAGGGTCACTCTATGGCTACACCTTC.

The chain carries TRBV5-1 and TRBJ2-1; 7 positions agree with TRBD2. Trimming at V came to 7 bases and at J to 5 bases, leaving 9 bases not matched to a gene. This CDR3 is built from 14 residues. Germline lookup yields CDR1 SGHRS and CDR2 YFSETQ. CDR3 in DNA: TGCGCCAGCGCCTCCCGAACTAGCGACAATGAGCAGTTCTTC. It encodes CASASRTSDNEQFF.

The V and J genes are TRBV5-6 and TRBJ2-5; a possible D gene is TRBD1 (5 bases). Per germline, CDR1 SGHDT and CDR2 YYEEEE. The CDR3 sequence is 12 residues long. Trimming removed 4 bases at V and 9 bases at J, with 13 bases between. As DNA, the CDR3 is TGTGCCAGCAGCCCTCCCCTAGGGGCCCAGTACTTC. This gives the protein CASSPPLGAQYF.

The chain has TRBV6-1 and TRBJ1-1; D gene uncertain. CDR3 length: 11 residues. The V gene's germline CDR1 is MNHNS and CDR2 SASEGT. The V end was cut by 6 bases, the J end by 5 bases, with 7 bases between. The CDR3 sequence is CASRIGTEAFF. In DNA form, the CDR3 reads TGTGCCAGCAGAATCGGGACTGAAGCTTTCTTT.

This chain links TRBV29-1 with TRBJ2-7; 9 nucleotides agree with TRBD1. V was pared by 7 bases and J by 3 bases, with 7 bases of the junction left unmatched. This CDR3 is 13 amino acids long. Germline V gene sequence: CDR1 SQVTM, CDR2 ANQGSEA. DNA of the CDR3: TGCAGCGCGTCCGGGACAGGGTACTACGAGCAGTACTTC. Its protein is CSASGTGYYEQYF.

The chain joins TRBV7-2 to TRBJ2-5; 9 positions agree with TRBD2. Germline CDR1 and CDR2: SGHTA and FQGNSA. The CDR3 has 20 residues. V trimming: 0 bases; J trimming: 5 bases; junction bases outside the gene matches: 19. CDR3: CASSLARGGGGVAGQETQYF. DNA for the CDR3: TGTGCCAGCAGCTTAGCGCGGGGGGGAGGGGGGGTAGCGGGACAGGAGACCCAGTACTTC.